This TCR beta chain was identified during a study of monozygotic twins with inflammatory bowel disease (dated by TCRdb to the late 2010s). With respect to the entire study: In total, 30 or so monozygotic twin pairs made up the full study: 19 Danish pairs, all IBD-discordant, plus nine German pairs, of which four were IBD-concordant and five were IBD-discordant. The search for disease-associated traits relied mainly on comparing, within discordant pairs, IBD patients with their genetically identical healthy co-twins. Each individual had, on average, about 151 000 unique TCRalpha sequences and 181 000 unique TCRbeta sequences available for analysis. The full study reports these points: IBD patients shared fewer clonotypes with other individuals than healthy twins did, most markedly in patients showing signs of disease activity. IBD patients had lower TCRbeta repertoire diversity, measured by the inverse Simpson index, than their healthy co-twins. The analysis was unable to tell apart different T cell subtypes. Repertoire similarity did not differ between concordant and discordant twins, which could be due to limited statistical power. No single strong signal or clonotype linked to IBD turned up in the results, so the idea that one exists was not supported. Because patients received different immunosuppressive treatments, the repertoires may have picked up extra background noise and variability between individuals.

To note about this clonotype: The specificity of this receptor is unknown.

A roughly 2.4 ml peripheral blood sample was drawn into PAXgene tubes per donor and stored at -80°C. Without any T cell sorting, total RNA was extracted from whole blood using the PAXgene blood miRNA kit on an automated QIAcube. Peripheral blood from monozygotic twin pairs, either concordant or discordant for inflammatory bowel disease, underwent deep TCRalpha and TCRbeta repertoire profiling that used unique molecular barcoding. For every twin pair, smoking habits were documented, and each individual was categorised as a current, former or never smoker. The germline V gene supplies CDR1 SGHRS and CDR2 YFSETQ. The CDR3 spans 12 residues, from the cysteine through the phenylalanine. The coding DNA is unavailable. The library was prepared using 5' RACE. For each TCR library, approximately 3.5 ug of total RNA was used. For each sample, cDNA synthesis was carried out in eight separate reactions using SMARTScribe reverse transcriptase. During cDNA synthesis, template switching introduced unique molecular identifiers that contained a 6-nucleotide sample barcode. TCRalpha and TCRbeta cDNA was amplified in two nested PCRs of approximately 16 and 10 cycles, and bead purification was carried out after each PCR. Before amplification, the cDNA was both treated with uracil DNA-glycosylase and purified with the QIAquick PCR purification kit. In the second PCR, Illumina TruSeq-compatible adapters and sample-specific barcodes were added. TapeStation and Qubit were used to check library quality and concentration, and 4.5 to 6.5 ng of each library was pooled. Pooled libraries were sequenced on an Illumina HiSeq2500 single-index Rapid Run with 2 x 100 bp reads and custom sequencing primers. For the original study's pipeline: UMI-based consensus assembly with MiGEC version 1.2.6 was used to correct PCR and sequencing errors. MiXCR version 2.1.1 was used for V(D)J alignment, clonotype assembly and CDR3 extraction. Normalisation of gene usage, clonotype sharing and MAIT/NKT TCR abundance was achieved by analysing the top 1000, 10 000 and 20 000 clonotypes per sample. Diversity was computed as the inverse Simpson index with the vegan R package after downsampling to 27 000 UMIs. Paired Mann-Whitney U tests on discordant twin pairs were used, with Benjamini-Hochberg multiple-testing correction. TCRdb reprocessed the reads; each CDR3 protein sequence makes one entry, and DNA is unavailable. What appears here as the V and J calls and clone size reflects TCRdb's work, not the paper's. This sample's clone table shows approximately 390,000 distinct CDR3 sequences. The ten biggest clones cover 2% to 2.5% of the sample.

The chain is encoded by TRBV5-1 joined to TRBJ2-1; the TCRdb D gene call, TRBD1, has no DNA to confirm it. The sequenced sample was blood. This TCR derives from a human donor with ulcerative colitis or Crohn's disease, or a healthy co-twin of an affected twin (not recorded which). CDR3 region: CASSQEPGSKFF.